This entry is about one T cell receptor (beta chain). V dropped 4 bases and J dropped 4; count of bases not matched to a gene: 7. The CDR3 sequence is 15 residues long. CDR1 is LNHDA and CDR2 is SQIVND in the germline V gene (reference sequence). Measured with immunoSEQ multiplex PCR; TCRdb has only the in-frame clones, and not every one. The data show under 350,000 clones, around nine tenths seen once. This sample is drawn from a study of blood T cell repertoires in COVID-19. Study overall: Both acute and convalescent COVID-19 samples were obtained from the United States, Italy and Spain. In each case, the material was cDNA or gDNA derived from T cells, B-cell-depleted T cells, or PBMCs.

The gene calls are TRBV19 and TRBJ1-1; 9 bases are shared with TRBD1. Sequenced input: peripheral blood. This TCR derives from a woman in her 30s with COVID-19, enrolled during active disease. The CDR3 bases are TGTGCCAGTAGTACGGGACAGGGTTGGAGCACTGAAGCTTTCTTT. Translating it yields CASSTGQGWSTEAFF.